The 8 T cell receptor beta chains below were found in one sample sequenced in a study of post-analysis software for immune sequencing data. Study observations and caveats: There were several TRBV segments more frequent in patients than controls, and TRBV5-6, TRBV5-1 and TRBV20-1 were among them.

These receptors' targets are unknown. Presence of unique molecular identifiers characterized the TCR beta cDNA libraries. Via MiXCR, TCRdb re-called the PCR reads, giving one row per CDR3 protein. The sample includes a few hundred thousand distinct CDR3 sequences, less than 35% of them seen just once. Sequenced sample: blood. The receptors derive from a girl under 18 with multiple sclerosis.

V and J are TRBV9 and TRBJ2-1; 8 bases line up with TRBD2. With 0 bases clipped from V and 8 bases from J, the junction kept 19 bases outside the gene matches. This CDR3 contains 19 residues. In germline, CDR1 is SGDLS, CDR2 YYNGEE. The CDR3: CASSVDRLIPGGPGDEQFF. The CDR3, as DNA: TGTGCCAGCAGCGTAGACCGCTTAATCCCGGGGGGGCCTGGGGATGAGCAGTTCTTC. Together with reference TRBV9 and TRBJ2-1, the CDR3 gives the full variable domain: DSGVTQTPKHLITATGQRVTLRCSPRSGDLSVYWYQQSLDQGLQFLIQYYNGEERAKGNILERFSAQQFPDLHSELNLSSLELGDSALYFCASSVDRLIPGGPGDEQFFGPGTRLTVL.

CDR3 bases: TGCGCCAGCTGTTATGGGGGAGTTCCACAAGAGACCCAGTACTTC. Residues: CASCYGGVPQETQYF. This chain joins TRBV5-1 and TRBJ2-7; D tentatively fits TRBD1 or TRBD2 (5 bases each). The DNA end favors TRBJ2-5, so the J call may be wrong. Germline V gene sequence: CDR1 SGHRS, CDR2 YFSETQ. This CDR3 spans 15 amino acids.

The chain links TRBV10-3 to TRBJ2-5; no clear D. Germline assignment: CDR1 ENHRY and CDR2 SYGVKD. This CDR3 has 12 residues. Between the trimmed V and J ends, which lost 10 bases and 4 bases, there was a span of 13 bases. CDR3 loop: CATSGPRETQYF. CDR3 DNA sequence: TGTGCCACTTCCGGGCCACGAGAGACCCAGTACTTC.

This clonotype was seen at least ten times. This chain joins TRBV29-1 and TRBJ2-3; D may be TRBD2 (6 bases). CDR1 and CDR2 (germline): SQVTM, ANQGSEA. Trimming removed 4 bases at V and 0 bases at J, with 8 bases between. This CDR3 has 13 amino acids. CDR3 residues: CSVGSGSTDTQYF. The CDR3 coding sequence is TGCAGCGTTGGTAGCGGCAGCACAGATACGCAGTATTTT.

The CDR3 is CASTQAANTGETQYF. Here the CDR3 DNA reads TGTGCCAGCACCCAGGCCGCCAACACAGGGGAGACCCAGTACTTC. This chain uses TRBV7-2 with TRBJ2-7, with D tentatively TRBD1 (6 bases). The DNA end is a closer match to TRBJ2-5, so the J assignment may be wrong. The CDR3 is 15 amino acids. The V gene's germline CDR1 is SGHTA and CDR2 FQGNSA.

V gene TRBV4-3 combines with J gene TRBJ2-7; possibly TRBD1 or TRBD2 for D (5 bases each). Germline V gene data show CDR1 as LGHNA and CDR2 as YSLEER. Trimming shortened V by 1 base and J by 0 bases, and 10 bases separated the two germline ends. The CDR3 totals 15 residues. The DNA for the CDR3 is TGCGCCAGCAGCCAAGTCCCGGGGCCCTCCTACGAGCAGTACTTC. It is translated as CASSQVPGPSYEQYF.

The gene calls are TRBV29-1 and TRBJ2-5; tentatively, D is TRBD2 (7 bases). Trimming took off 7 bases at V and 4 bases at J, with 16 bases between the two ends. CDR1 and CDR2 from the germline V gene are SQVTM and ANQGSEA. The CDR3 spans 13 residues. For the CDR3, the DNA is TGCAGCGCCGATCGCGGGGGCGGAGAGACCCAGTACTTC. It encodes CSADRGGGETQYF.

This chain connects TRBV6-2 or TRBV6-3 to TRBJ2-1; 9 bases align to TRBD2. Looked up from germline, CDR1 is MNHEY and CDR2 is SVGEGT. The CDR3 has 12 residues. V dropped 7 bases and J dropped 15; count of bases not matched to a gene: 10. CDR3 residues: CASIESGGPGFF. For the CDR3, the DNA is TGTGCCAGCATAGAGAGCGGGGGGCCCGGGTTCTTC.